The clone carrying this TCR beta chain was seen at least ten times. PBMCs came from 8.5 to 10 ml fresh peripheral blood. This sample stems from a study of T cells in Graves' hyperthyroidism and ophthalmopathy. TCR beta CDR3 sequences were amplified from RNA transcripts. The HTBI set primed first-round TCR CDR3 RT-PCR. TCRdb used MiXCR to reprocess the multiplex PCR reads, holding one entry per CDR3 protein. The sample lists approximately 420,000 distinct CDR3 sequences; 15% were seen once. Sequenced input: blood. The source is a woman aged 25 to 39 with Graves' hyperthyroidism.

The CDR3 DNA is TGTGCCAGCAGCTTAATGGGGGGCCCATCCGAGCAGTACTTC. Translated, it gives CASSLMGGPSEQYF. The rearrangement uses TRBV11-2 and TRBJ2-7; either TRBD1 or TRBD2 may supply D (6 bases each). V was pared by 2 bases and J by 6 bases, with 14 bases between. The CDR3 runs to 14 residues. The germline V gene has CDR1 SGHAT and CDR2 FQNNGV.